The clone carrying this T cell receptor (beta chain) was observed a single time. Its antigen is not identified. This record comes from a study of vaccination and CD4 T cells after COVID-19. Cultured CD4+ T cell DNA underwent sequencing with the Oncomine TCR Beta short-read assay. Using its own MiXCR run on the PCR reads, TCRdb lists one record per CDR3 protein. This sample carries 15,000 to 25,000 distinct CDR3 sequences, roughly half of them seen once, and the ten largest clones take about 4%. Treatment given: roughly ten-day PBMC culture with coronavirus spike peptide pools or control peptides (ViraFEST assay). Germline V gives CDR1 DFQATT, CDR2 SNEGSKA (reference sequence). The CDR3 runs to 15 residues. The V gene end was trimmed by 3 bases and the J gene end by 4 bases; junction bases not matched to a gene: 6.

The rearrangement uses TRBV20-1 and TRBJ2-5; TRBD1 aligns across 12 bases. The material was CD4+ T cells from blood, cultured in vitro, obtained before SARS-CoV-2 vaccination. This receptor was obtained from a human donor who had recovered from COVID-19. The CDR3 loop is CSASGDRGRRETQYF. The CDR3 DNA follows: TGCAGTGCTAGTGGGGACAGGGGGCGACGAGAGACCCAGTACTTC.